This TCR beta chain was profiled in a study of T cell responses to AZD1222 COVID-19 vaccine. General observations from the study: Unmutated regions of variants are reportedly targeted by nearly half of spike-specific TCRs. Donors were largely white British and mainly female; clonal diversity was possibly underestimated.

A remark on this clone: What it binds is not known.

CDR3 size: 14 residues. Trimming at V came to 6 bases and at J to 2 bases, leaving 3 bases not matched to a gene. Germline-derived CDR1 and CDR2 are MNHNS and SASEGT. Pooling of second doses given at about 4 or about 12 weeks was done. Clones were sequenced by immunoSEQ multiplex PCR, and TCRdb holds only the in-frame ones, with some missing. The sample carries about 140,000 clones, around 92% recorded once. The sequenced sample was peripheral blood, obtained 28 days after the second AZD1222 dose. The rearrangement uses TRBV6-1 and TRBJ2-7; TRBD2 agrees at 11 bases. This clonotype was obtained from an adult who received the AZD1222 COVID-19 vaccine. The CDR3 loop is CASSTLAGAYEQYF. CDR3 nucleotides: TGTGCCAGCAGCACACTAGCGGGGGCCTACGAGCAGTACTTC.